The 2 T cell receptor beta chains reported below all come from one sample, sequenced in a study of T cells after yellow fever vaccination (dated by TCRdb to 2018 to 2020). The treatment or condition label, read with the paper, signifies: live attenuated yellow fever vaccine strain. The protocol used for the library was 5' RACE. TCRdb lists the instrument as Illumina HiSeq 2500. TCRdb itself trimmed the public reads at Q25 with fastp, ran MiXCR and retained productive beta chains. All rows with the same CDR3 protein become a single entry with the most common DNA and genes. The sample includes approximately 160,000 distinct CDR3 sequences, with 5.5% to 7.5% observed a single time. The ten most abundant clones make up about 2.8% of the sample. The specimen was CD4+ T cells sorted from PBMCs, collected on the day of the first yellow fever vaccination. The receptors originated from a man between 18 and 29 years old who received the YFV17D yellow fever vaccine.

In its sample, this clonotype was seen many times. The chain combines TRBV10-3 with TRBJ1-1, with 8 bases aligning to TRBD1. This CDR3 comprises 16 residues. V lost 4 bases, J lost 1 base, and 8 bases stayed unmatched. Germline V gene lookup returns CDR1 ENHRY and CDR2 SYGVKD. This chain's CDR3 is CAISAPRGTGNTEAFF. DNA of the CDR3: TGTGCCATCAGTGCCCCTCGGGGGACAGGGAACACTGAAGCTTTCTTT.

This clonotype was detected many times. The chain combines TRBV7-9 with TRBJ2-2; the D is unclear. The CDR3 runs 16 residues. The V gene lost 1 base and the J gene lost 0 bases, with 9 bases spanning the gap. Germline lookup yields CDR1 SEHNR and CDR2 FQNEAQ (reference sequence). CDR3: CASSLDMGTNTGELFF. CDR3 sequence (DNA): TGTGCCAGCAGCTTAGATATGGGTACGAACACCGGGGAGCTGTTTTTT.